This T cell receptor (beta chain) emerged from a study of cytomegalovirus exposure and HLA in healthy donors. Study findings and constraints: TCR beta chains numbering about 160 were designated cytomegalovirus-associated.

Use of 60 Vbeta and 13 Jbeta primers characterized the PCR. Method: immunoSEQ multiplex PCR; TCRdb's copy keeps in-frame clones and lacks some. The data hold 150,000 to 200,000 clones, with more than 65% observed a single time. On this clone: The target antigen is unknown.

This CDR3 spans 20 amino acids. Trimming at V came to 1 base and at J to 5 bases, leaving 20 bases not matched to a gene. In germline, CDR1 is MNHNS, CDR2 SASEGT. This chain uses TRBV6-1 with TRBJ1-2, with 9 positions matching TRBD1. The TCR originated in a woman in her thirties in good health and CMV-seronegative. Sequenced sample: PBMCs. The CDR3 DNA is TGTGCCAGCAGTGAAGGCCCCAGAGCCCATTACAGGGGGCTAGGATATGGCTACACCTTC. This encodes CASSEGPRAHYRGLGYGYTF.